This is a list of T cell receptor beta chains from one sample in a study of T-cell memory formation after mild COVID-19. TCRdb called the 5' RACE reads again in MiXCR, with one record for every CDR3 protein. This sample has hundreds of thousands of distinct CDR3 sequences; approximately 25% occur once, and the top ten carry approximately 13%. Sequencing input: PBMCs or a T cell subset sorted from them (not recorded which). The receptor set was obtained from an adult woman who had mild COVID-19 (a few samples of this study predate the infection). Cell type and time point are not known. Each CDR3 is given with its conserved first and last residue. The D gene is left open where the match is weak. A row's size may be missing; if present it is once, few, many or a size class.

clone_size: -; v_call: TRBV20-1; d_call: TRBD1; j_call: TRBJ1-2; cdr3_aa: CSARTGTANYGYTF; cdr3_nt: TGCAGTGCCAGGACAGGGACAGCTAACTATGGCTACACCTTC
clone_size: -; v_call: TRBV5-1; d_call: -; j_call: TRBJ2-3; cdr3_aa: CASSRDDGIQTQYF; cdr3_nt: TGCGCCAGCAGCCGAGACGACGGGATACAGACGCAGTATTTT
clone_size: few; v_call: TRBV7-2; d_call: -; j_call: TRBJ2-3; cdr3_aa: CASSFIGGDTQYF; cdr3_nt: TGTGCCAGCAGCTTTATAGGCGGAGATACGCAGTATTTT
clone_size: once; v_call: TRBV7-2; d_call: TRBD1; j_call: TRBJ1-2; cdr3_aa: CASSRDSPNYGYTF; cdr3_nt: TGTGCCAGCAGCCGGGACAGTCCTAACTATGGCTACACCTTC
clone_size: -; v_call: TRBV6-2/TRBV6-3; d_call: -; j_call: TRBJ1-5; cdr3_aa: CASSYATGINSNQPKHF; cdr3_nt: TGTGCCAGCAGTTACGCGACAGGAATCAATAGCAATCAGCCCAAGCATTTT
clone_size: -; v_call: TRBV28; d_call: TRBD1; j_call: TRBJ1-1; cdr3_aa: CASFDRDNTEAFF; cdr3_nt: TGTGCCAGCTTTGACAGGGACAACACTGAAGCTTTCTTT
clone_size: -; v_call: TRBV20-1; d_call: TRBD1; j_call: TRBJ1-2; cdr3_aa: CSAPGTGVELMYGYTF; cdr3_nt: TGCAGTGCTCCGGGGACAGGGGTGGAACTTATGTATGGCTACACCTTC
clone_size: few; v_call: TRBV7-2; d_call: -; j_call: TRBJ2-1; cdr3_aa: CASSLRDTGQFF; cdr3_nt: TGTGCCAGCAGCCTCAGGGACACTGGGCAGTTCTTC
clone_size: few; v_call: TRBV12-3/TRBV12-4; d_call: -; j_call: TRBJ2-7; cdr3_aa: CASSLGGITSYEQYF; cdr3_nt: TGTGCCAGCAGTTTAGGGGGAATTACCTCCTACGAGCAGTACTTC
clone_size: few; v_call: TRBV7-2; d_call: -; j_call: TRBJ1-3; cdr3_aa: CASSLTLTGNTIYF; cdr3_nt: TGTGCCAGCAGCTTAACACTGACTGGAAACACCATATATTTT
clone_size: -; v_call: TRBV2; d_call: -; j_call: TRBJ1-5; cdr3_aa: CASSDIPGPPQHF; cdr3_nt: TGTGCCAGCAGTGATATTCCAGGGCCTCCTCAGCATTTT
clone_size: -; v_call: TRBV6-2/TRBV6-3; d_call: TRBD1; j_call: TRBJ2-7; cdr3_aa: CASSYGTGLGSYEQYF; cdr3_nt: TGTGCCAGCAGTTACGGGACAGGACTGGGGTCCTACGAGCAGTACTTC
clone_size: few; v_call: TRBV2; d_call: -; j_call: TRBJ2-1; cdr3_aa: CASSDLAANSYNEQFF; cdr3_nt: TGTGCCAGCAGTGACCTGGCAGCAAACTCCTACAATGAGCAGTTCTTC
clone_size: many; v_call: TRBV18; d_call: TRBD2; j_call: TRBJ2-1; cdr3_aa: CASSRLAGGSSYNEQFF; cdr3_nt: TGTGCCAGCTCAAGACTAGCGGGAGGGAGCTCCTACAATGAGCAGTTCTTC
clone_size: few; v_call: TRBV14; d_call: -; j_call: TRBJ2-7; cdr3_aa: CASSPTGAREQYF; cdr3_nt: TGTGCCAGCAGCCCCACGGGGGCTAGGGAGCAGTACTTC
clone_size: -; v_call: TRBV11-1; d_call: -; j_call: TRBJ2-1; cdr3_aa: CASSRGLSNEQFF; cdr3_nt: TGTGCCAGCAGCCGAGGGCTCTCTAATGAGCAGTTCTTC
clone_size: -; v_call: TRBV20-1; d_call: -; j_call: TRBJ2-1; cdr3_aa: CSANPLTRAQVEQFF; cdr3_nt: TGCAGTGCTAACCCGCTGACTAGGGCACAGGTGGAGCAGTTCTTC
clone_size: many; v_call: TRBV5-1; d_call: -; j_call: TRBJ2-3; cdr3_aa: CASRPRGASTDTQYF; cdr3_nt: TGCGCCAGCAGACCAAGGGGGGCGAGCACAGATACGCAGTATTTT
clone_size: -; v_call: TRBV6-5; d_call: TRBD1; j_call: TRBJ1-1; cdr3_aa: CASNPDRAGNTEAFF; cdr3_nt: TGTGCCAGCAACCCGGACAGGGCGGGGAACACTGAAGCTTTCTTT
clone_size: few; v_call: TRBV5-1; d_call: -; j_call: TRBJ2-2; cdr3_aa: CASSPENTGELFF; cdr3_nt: TGCGCCAGCAGCCCAGAGAACACCGGGGAGCTGTTTTTT
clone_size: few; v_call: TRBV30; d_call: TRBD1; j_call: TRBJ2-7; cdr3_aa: CAWSRDSYYEQYF; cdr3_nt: TGTGCCTGGAGCCGGGACAGCTACTACGAGCAGTACTTC
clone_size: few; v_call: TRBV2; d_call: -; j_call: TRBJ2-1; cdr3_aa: CASQTYNEQFF; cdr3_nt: TGTGCCAGCCAAACCTACAATGAGCAGTTCTTC
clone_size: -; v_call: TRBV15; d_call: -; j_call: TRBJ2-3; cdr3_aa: CATSRDTEAGDTQYF; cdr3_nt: TGTGCCACCAGCAGAGATACGGAGGCGGGAGATACGCAGTATTTT
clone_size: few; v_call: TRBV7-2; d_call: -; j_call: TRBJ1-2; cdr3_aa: CASSSRQGSVYGYTF; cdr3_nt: TGTGCCAGCAGCTCACGGCAGGGGAGCGTCTATGGCTACACCTTC
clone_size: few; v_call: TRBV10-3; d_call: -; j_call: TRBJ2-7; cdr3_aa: CATAPGSSYEQYF; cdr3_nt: TGTGCCACCGCCCCGGGCAGCTCCTACGAGCAGTACTTC
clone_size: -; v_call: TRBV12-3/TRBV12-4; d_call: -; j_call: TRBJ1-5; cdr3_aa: CASSWDVSNQPQHF; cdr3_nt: TGTGCCAGCAGTTGGGACGTTAGCAATCAGCCCCAGCATTTT
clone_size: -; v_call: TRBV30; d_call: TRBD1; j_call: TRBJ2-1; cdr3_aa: CAWSLTGVDEQFF; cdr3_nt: TGTGCCTGGAGCCTCACAGGGGTGGATGAGCAGTTCTTC
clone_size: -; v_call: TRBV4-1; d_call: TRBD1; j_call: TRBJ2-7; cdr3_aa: CASSQLAQGNEQYF; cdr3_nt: TGCGCCAGCAGCCAACTAGCACAGGGGAACGAGCAGTACTTC
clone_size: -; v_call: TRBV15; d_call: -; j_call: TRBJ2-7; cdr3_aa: CATSRAPGYEQYF; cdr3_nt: TGTGCCACCAGCAGAGCCCCCGGCTACGAGCAGTACTTC
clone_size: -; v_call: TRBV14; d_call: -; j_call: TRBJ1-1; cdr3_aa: CASSRILGGVTEAFF; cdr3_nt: TGTGCCAGCAGCCGGATATTAGGTGGGGTCACTGAAGCTTTCTTT
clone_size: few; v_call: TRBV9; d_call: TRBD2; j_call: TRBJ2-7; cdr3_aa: CASSESSGSSYEQYF; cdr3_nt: TGTGCCAGCAGCGAATCTAGCGGGAGTTCCTACGAGCAGTACTTC
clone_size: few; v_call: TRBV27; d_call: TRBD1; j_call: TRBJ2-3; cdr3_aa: CASSLGQGFADTQYF; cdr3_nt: TGTGCCAGCAGTTTGGGACAGGGGTTTGCAGATACGCAGTATTTT
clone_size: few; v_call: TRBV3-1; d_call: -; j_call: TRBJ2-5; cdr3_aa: CAAAPRVGRQETQYF; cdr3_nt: TGTGCCGCAGCCCCCCGGGTGGGGCGCCAAGAGACCCAGTACTTC
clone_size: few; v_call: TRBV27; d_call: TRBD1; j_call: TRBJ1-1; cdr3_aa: CASSHGTGTNTEAFF; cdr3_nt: TGTGCCAGCAGCCACGGGACAGGTACGAACACTGAAGCTTTCTTT
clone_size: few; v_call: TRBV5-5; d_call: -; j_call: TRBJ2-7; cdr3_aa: CASSLYEVSYEQYF; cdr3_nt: TGTGCCAGCAGCTTGTATGAGGTATCCTACGAGCAGTACTTC
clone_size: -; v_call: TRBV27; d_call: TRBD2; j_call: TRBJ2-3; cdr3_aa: CASLLAGRLPDTQYF; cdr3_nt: TGTGCCAGCCTCTTAGCGGGACGGCTACCAGATACGCAGTATTTT
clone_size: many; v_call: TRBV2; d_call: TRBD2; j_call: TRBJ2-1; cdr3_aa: CASSVKAVGLVRHEQFF; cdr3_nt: TGTGCCAGCAGTGTTAAAGCTGTGGGACTAGTAAGGCATGAGCAGTTCTTC
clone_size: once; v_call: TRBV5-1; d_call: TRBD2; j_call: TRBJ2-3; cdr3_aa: CANSLAGGTDTQYF; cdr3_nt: TGCGCCAACTCACTAGCGGGGGGCACAGATACGCAGTATTTT
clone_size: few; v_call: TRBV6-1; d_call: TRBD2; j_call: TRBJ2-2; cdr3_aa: CASISLGGTGELFF; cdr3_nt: TGTGCCAGCATCAGCCTGGGGGGGACCGGGGAGCTGTTTTTT
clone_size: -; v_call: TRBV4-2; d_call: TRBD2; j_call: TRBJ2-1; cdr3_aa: CASSQDYASGYNEQFF; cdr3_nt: TGTGCCAGCAGCCAAGATTACGCTAGCGGCTACAATGAGCAGTTCTTC
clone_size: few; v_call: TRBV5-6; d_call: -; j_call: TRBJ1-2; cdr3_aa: CASSLEGREIYGYTF; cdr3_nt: TGTGCCAGCAGCTTGGAAGGCAGGGAAATCTATGGCTACACCTTC
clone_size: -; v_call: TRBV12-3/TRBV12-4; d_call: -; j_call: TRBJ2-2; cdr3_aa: CASNPTGNTGELFF; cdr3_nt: TGTGCCAGCAACCCGACAGGGAACACCGGGGAGCTGTTTTTT
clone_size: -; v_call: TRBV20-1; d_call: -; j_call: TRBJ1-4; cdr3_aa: CSAREGDIGYEKLFF; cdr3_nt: TGCAGTGCTAGAGAAGGGGACATAGGGTACGAAAAACTGTTTTTT
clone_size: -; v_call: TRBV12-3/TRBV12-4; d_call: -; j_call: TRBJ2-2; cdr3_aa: CASVTAGTNTGELFF; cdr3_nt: TGTGCCAGCGTTACTGCGGGTACGAACACCGGGGAGCTGTTTTTT
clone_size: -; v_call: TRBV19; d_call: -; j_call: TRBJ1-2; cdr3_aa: CASTPSRTQPKGMGGYTF; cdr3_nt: TGTGCCAGTACCCCTAGCAGGACACAGCCGAAGGGGATGGGGGGCTACACCTTC
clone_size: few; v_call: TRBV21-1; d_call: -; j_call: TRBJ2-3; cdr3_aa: CASSKGSASGRSPDNTDTQYF; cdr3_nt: TGTGCCAGCAGCAAAGGGTCTGCGAGCGGGAGGTCCCCGGATAACACAGATACGCAGTATTTT
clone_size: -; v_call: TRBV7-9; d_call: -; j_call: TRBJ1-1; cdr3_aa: CASSPMGGGMNTEAFF; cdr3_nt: TGTGCCAGCAGCCCCATGGGGGGCGGAATGAACACTGAAGCTTTCTTT
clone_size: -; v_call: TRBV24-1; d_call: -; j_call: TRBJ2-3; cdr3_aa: CATSDFSETFTDTQYF; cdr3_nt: TGTGCCACCAGTGATTTTAGTGAGACCTTCACAGATACGCAGTATTTT
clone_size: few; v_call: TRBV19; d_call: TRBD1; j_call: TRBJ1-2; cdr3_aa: CASSPRDREGYGYTF; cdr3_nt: TGTGCCAGTAGTCCCCGGGACAGGGAAGGCTATGGCTACACCTTC
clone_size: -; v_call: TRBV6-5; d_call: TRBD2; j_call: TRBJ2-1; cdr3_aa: CASSYQLAGGNNEQFF; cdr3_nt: TGTGCCAGCAGTTACCAACTAGCGGGCGGTAACAATGAGCAGTTCTTC
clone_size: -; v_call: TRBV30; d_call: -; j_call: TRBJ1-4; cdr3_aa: CAWTSKGNSFNEKLFF; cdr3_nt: TGTGCCTGGACCTCAAAAGGGAACAGCTTCAATGAAAAACTGTTTTTT
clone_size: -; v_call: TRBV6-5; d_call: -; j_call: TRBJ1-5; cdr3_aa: CASSPARYSNQPQHF; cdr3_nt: TGTGCCAGCAGCCCGGCACGCTATAGCAATCAGCCCCAGCATTTT
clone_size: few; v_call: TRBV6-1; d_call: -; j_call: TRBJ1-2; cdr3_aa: CASSTGWVNYGYTF; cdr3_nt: TGTGCCAGCAGTACAGGGTGGGTCAACTATGGCTACACCTTC
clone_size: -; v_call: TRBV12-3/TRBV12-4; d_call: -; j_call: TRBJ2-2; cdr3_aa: CASSSMDDTGELFF; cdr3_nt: TGTGCCAGCAGTTCGATGGACGACACCGGGGAGCTGTTTTTT
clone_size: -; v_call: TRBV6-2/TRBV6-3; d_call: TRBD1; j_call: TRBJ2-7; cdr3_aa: CASRGQGRTYEQYF; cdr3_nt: TGTGCCAGCAGAGGACAGGGAAGGACCTACGAGCAGTACTTC
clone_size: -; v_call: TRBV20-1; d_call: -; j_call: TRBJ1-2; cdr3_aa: CSAGPTLSYGYTF; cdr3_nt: TGCAGTGCTGGTCCGACTCTTTCCTATGGCTACACCTTC
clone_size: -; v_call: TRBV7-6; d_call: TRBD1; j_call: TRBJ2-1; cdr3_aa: CASTLGTGERYEQFF; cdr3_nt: TGTGCCAGCACGCTTGGGACAGGGGAGCGGTATGAGCAGTTCTTC